What follows are 13 T cell receptor beta chains derived from one specimen sequenced in a study of control samples from healthy donors and cancer patients. Sequencing was performed with immunoSEQ multiplex PCR; in TCRdb, only in-frame clones are kept and a portion is missing. The profile shows 95,000 to 150,000 clones, roughly 86% of them singletons. Material: blood. The receptors come from a man between 60 and 75 years old in good health.

The chain uses TRBV5-6 and TRBJ1-1; 10 bases map to TRBD1. V was clipped by 7 bases and J by 7 bases; unmatched bases: 10. This CDR3 spans 14 amino acids. CDR1 and CDR2 (germline): SGHDT, YYEEEE. The CDR3 DNA follows: TGTGCCAGCTCCACCGGGACAGGGGCGAGTGAAGCTTTCTTT. Protein product: CASSTGTGASEAFF.

The V and J genes are TRBV12-3 or TRBV12-4 and TRBJ1-5; D uncertain. The germline V and J ends were trimmed by 2 bases and 2 bases, with 4 bases remaining between them. The CDR3 extends over 13 amino acids. DNA for the CDR3: TGTGCCAGCAGTTTAACCGGCAATCAGCCCCAGCATTTT. Translated: CASSLTGNQPQHF.

The chain carries TRBV7-9 and TRBJ1-2; TRBD1 agrees at 7 bases. Looked up from germline, CDR1 is SEHNR and CDR2 is FQNEAQ (reference sequence). With 1 base clipped from V and 3 bases from J, the junction kept 2 bases outside the gene matches. The CDR3 has 14 residues. The CDR3 loop reads CASSLEGQYYGYTF. In DNA form, the CDR3 reads TGTGCCAGCAGCTTAGAGGGACAGTACTATGGCTACACCTTC.

The count of this clone is one. The V gene is TRBV18, the J gene TRBJ1-5; no definite D call. V shed 5 bases and J shed 0 bases, with 5 bases lying between them. Germline lookup yields CDR1 KGHSH and CDR2 LQKENI. The CDR3 has 13 residues. The CDR3: CASSESSNQPQHF. Here the CDR3 DNA reads TGTGCCAGCTCAGAATCTAGCAATCAGCCCCAGCATTTT.

This chain links TRBV6-6 with TRBJ1-1, with TRBD1 identical over 8 bases. The germline V gene has CDR1 MNHNY and CDR2 SVGAGI (reference sequence). V was clipped by 4 bases and J by 6 bases; unmatched bases: 7. This CDR3 comprises 14 residues. This chain's CDR3 is CASSSVRGLSEAFF. In nucleotides, the CDR3 is TGTGCCAGCAGTTCGGTCAGGGGGCTTTCTGAAGCTTTCTTT.

V usage is TRBV15 and J usage is TRBJ2-1; TRBD2 matches at 9 bases. The length of the CDR3 is 14 residues. V shed 7 bases, J shed 5 bases, and the junction held 6 bases outside the gene matches. Germline V gene sequence: CDR1 LNHNV, CDR2 YYDKDF (reference sequence). CDR3 region: CATKGQRGDNEQFF. The CDR3 coding sequence is TGTGCCACCAAGGGTCAGCGGGGGGACAATGAGCAGTTCTTC.

V is TRBV6-4 and J is TRBJ2-2; D is possibly TRBD1 (6 bases). The CDR3 covers 14 residues. The V gene's germline CDR1 is MRHNA and CDR2 SNTAGT. Trimming left V 8 bases short and J 8 bases short, with 18 bases between. CDR3 sequence (DNA): TGTGCCAGCTGTCGGGACAACGGAGGTGGGGAGCTGTTTTTT. This translates into CASCRDNGGGELFF.

V is TRBV5-4 and J is TRBJ1-1; tentative D call: TRBD1 (6 bases). The CDR3 is 14 residues long. Germline assignment: CDR1 SGHNT and CDR2 YYREEE (reference sequence). V gave up 0 bases and J gave up 5 bases, with 11 bases separating them. Here the CDR3 reads CASSLETGETEAFF. The CDR3 DNA reads TGTGCCAGCAGCTTGGAGACAGGTGAAACTGAAGCTTTCTTT.

The rearrangement uses TRBV13 and TRBJ1-5; D ambiguous. Trimming removed 4 bases at V and 3 bases at J, with 7 bases between. CDR3 size: 13 residues. The germline V gene encodes CDR1 PRHDT and CDR2 FYEKMQ (reference sequence). CDR3 region: CASSSQPNQPQHF. CDR3 coding DNA: TGTGCCAGCAGCTCCCAGCCCAATCAGCCCCAGCATTTT.

CDR3 in DNA: TGTGCCAGCAGTGAATCCGGACTCCTCCTAGCGGGGCCCTCTGGCACAGATACGCAGTATTTT. Its translation: CASSESGLLLAGPSGTDTQYF. The V call is TRBV6-1, the J call TRBJ2-3; 9 nucleotides match TRBD2. The germline gives CDR1 MNHNS, CDR2 SASEGT. The CDR3 runs 21 residues. Trimming at V came to 2 bases and at J to 1 base, leaving 19 bases not matched to a gene.

This clone came up once. The chain is built from TRBV9 and TRBJ1-4; D might be TRBD1 (5 bases). V was trimmed by 3 bases and J by 5 bases, leaving 11 bases between them. CDR1 and CDR2 from the germline V gene are SGDLS and YYNGEE. CDR3 length: 14 residues. CDR3 nucleotide sequence: TGTGCCAGCAGCGCGCAGGGAATAAATGAAAAACTGTTTTTT. Its protein is CASSAQGINEKLFF.

Only one count was recorded for this clone. V gene TRBV6-4 combines with J gene TRBJ1-2, with 9 nucleotides matching TRBD1. The CDR3 totals 14 residues. Per the germline V gene, CDR1 is MRHNA and CDR2 is SNTAGT. V dropped 1 base and J dropped 6; count of bases not matched to a gene: 3. The CDR3 DNA sequence: TGTGCCAGCAGTGACTACAACAGGGGGCATGGCTACACCTTC. Translated: CASSDYNRGHGYTF.

This chain connects TRBV5-8 to TRBJ1-5; TRBD1 aligns across 7 bases. The CDR3 contains 15 residues. After removal of 1 base from V and 1 base from J, the junction contained 2 bases not matched to a gene. Germline V gives CDR1 SGHTS, CDR2 YDEGEE. CDR3: CASSLTGVSNQPQHF. CDR3 coding DNA: TGTGCCAGCAGCTTGACAGGGGTGAGCAATCAGCCCCAGCATTTT.